Listed below are T cell receptor beta chains from one sample, sequenced in a study of tumour-infiltrating T cells in Burkitt lymphoma. Assay used: immunoSEQ multiplex PCR; TCRdb lists only in-frame clones, some missing. The data contain 13,000 to 15,000 clones, roughly 73% of them singletons. The source material was tumor tissue. Receptors were obtained from a human donor with diffuse large B-cell lymphoma. CDR3s include the opening cysteine and the closing phenylalanine or tryptophan.

v_call: TRBV6-5
j_call: TRBJ1-2
cdr3_length: 12
cdr3_aa: CASKGNPYGYTF

v_call: TRBV7-9
j_call: TRBJ2-3
cdr3_length: 11
cdr3_aa: CASSLTDTQYF

v_call: TRBV19
j_call: TRBJ2-1
cdr3_length: 15
cdr3_aa: CASSIEGGIGDEQFF

v_call: TRBV5-1
j_call: TRBJ2-3
cdr3_length: 15
cdr3_aa: CASSTRTGSTDTQYF

v_call: TRBV29-1
j_call: TRBJ1-1
cdr3_length: 11
cdr3_aa: CSVGRQRAAFF

v_call: TRBV15
j_call: TRBJ1-2
cdr3_length: 14
cdr3_aa: CATSTGNGLSGYTF

v_call: TRBV5-1
j_call: TRBJ1-1
cdr3_length: 14
cdr3_aa: CASSWDGLGTEAFF

v_call: TRBV18
j_call: TRBJ2-5
cdr3_length: 16
cdr3_aa: CASSPTSGVHQETQYF

v_call: TRBV7-2
j_call: TRBJ1-2
cdr3_length: 16
cdr3_aa: CASSRDRGDSGDGYTF

v_call: TRBV28
j_call: TRBJ1-2
cdr3_length: 14
cdr3_aa: CASSLVWTGGSYTF

v_call: TRBV27
j_call: TRBJ1-2
cdr3_length: 11
cdr3_aa: CASSTGYGYTF

v_call: TRBV7-9
j_call: TRBJ2-1
cdr3_length: 14
cdr3_aa: CASSTRVGNNEQFF

v_call: TRBV10-3
j_call: TRBJ2-3
cdr3_length: 17
cdr3_aa: CAISESSPPVFTDTQYF

v_call: TRBV14
j_call: TRBJ2-1
cdr3_length: 15
cdr3_aa: CASSLTSGTYNEQFF

v_call: TRBV18
j_call: TRBJ2-3
cdr3_length: 15
cdr3_aa: CASSPGTTSTDTQYF

v_call: TRBV9
j_call: TRBJ2-1
cdr3_length: 15
cdr3_aa: CASEPSATSYNEQFF

v_call: TRBV11-2
j_call: TRBJ2-5
cdr3_length: 16
cdr3_aa: CASSRRDRGAGETQYF

v_call: TRBV5-1
j_call: TRBJ2-7
cdr3_length: 15
cdr3_aa: CASSPAGGIVYEQYF

v_call: TRBV25-1
j_call: TRBJ1-1
cdr3_length: 13
cdr3_aa: CASRGQSHTEAFF

v_call: TRBV5-4
j_call: TRBJ2-3
cdr3_length: 16
cdr3_aa: CASSVPGLRSTDTQYF

v_call: TRBV6-6
j_call: TRBJ2-5
cdr3_length: 14
cdr3_aa: CASSSTVGKETQYF

v_call: TRBV11-2
j_call: TRBJ2-1
cdr3_length: 13
cdr3_aa: CASSLVGKIEQFF

v_call: TRBV7-2
j_call: TRBJ1-4
cdr3_length: 14
cdr3_aa: CASSLGQRDEKLFF

v_call: TRBV4-1
j_call: TRBJ1-3
cdr3_length: 15
cdr3_aa: CASSRDRDQRNTIYF

v_call: TRBV5-1
j_call: TRBJ1-3
cdr3_length: 14
cdr3_aa: CASSLRTGGNTIYF

v_call: TRBV10-3
j_call: TRBJ1-5
cdr3_length: 14
cdr3_aa: CAISPGQGDQPQHF

v_call: TRBV9
j_call: TRBJ1-1
cdr3_length: 15
cdr3_aa: CASSDYRTENTEAFF

v_call: TRBV5-1
j_call: TRBJ1-5
cdr3_length: 13
cdr3_aa: CASSTGVNQPQHF

v_call: TRBV5-1
j_call: TRBJ2-1
cdr3_length: 20
cdr3_aa: CASSGDGGTSGSTSYNEQFF

v_call: TRBV19
j_call: TRBJ1-3
cdr3_length: 15
cdr3_aa: CASSGLQSSGNTIYF

v_call: TRBV6-6
j_call: TRBJ2-7
cdr3_length: 11
cdr3_aa: CASRISYEQYF

v_call: TRBV14
j_call: TRBJ2-5
cdr3_length: 16
cdr3_aa: CASSQVGGLVAETQYF

v_call: TRBV15
j_call: TRBJ2-3
cdr3_length: 13
cdr3_aa: CATSGTSTDTQYF

v_call: TRBV11-2
j_call: TRBJ1-5
cdr3_length: 16
cdr3_aa: CASSLGGQGSNQPQHF

v_call: TRBV1
j_call: TRBJ1-2
cdr3_length: 19
cdr3_aa: CTSSQAWYWHSPYFYGYTF

v_call: TRBV5-1
j_call: TRBJ1-2
cdr3_length: 17
cdr3_aa: CASSTFPGQGTYYGYTF

v_call: TRBV7-9
j_call: TRBJ1-1
cdr3_length: 11
cdr3_aa: CASSFAREAFF

v_call: TRBV5-1
j_call: TRBJ1-1
cdr3_length: 11
cdr3_aa: CASSLRGEAFF

v_call: TRBV6-5
j_call: TRBJ2-3
cdr3_length: 15
cdr3_aa: CASSTSTGKGDTQYF

v_call: TRBV7-9
j_call: TRBJ2-3
cdr3_length: 17
cdr3_aa: CASSSIPTSGRVYTQYF

v_call: TRBV4-1
j_call: TRBJ2-7
cdr3_length: 16
cdr3_aa: CASSQGRASGYYEQYF

v_call: TRBV18
j_call: TRBJ2-2
cdr3_length: 17
cdr3_aa: CASSLRPRDSYTGELFF